Shown below are 6 T cell receptor beta chains from a single sample sequenced in a study of neurological immune-mediated disorders (dated by TCRdb to between 2018 and 2021). Library construction relied on 5' RACE. The sequencer listed for this sample is Illumina HiSeq 2500. Using fastp trimming at Q25 and MiXCR clonotype assembly, TCRdb reanalyzed the public sequencing data and kept in-frame beta chains. Identical CDR3 protein sequences are pooled into one entry, listed with their most common genes and DNA. For this sample the table gives over 65,000 distinct CDR3 sequences, of which roughly 10% were detected only once. Together, the top ten hold 1.7% of the sample. Sample: PBMCs. Receptors were obtained from a man aged 50 to 60 in good health.

This clonotype was observed many times. The genes are TRBV10-3 and TRBJ2-1; D is perhaps TRBD2 (5 bases). The germline V gene encodes CDR1 ENHRY and CDR2 SYGVKD. This CDR3 has 14 amino acids. V lost 6 bases, J lost 9 bases, and 18 bases lay in between. Here the CDR3 reads CAIRETNMKSEQFF. The CDR3 coding sequence is TGTGCCATCAGGGAGACTAATATGAAGAGTGAGCAGTTCTTC.

This clonotype was recorded at least ten times. The gene calls are TRBV6-6 and TRBJ2-2; 9 nucleotides match TRBD1. This CDR3 spans 14 amino acids. The V gene end was trimmed by 6 bases and the J gene end by 5 bases; junction bases not matched to a gene: 4. Germline CDR1 is MNHNY and CDR2 is SVGAGI (reference sequence). The CDR3 DNA reads TGTGCCAGCAGGGGACAGGGTGGGACCGGGGAGCTGTTTTTT. Translating gives CASRGQGGTGELFF.

There are many counts of this clonotype. The chain carries TRBV20-1 and TRBJ1-5; 7 positions agree with TRBD1. The CDR3 runs 16 residues. Trimming at V came to 0 bases and at J to 7 bases, leaving 12 bases not matched to a gene. Per the germline V gene, CDR1 is DFQATT and CDR2 is SNEGSKA (reference sequence). CDR3 coding DNA: TGCAGTGCTAGAGATCTTAGAGGGGGCGCAGGGCAGCCCCAGCATTTT. It encodes CSARDLRGGAGQPQHF.

This chain joins TRBV7-9 and TRBJ2-3; D remains ambiguous. The V gene's germline CDR1 is SEHNR and CDR2 FQNEAQ (reference sequence). V lost 2 bases to trimming and J lost 2 bases, with 17 bases between them. The CDR3 runs 17 residues. This chain's CDR3 is CASSLHRLSEITDTQYF. CDR3 DNA sequence: TGTGCCAGCAGCTTACATAGGCTATCCGAAATCACAGATACGCAGTATTTT.

At least ten counts were recorded for this clonotype. CDR3 sequence reads: CASGFVAGSYNEQFF. CDR3 nucleotides: TGTGCTAGTGGTTTCGTCGCAGGCTCCTACAATGAGCAGTTCTTC. The chain employs TRBV12-5 and TRBJ2-1; no reliable D call. Germline V gene lookup returns CDR1 LGHNT and CDR2 FRNRAP. V dropped 3 bases and J dropped 0 bases, with 9 bases sitting between them. The CDR3 covers 15 residues. Using reference TRBV12-5 and TRBJ2-1 for the parts outside the CDR3, the full variable domain is DARVTQTPRHKVTEMGQEVTMRCQPILGHNTVFWYRQTMMQGLELLAYFRNRAPLDDSGMPKDRFSAEMPDATLATLKIQPSEPRDSAVYFCASGFVAGSYNEQFFGPGTRLTVL.

There are a few counts of this clonotype. The rearrangement uses TRBV12-2 and TRBJ2-3; the DNA was not compared with TRBD1, the D call given in the table. TRBV12-2 is deemed a pseudogene. There are 14 residues in the CDR3. CDR3 in DNA: TGTGCAAGTCGCTTATGGGCGCAGGCAGATACGCAGTATTTT. Amino acids: CASRLWAQADTQYF.